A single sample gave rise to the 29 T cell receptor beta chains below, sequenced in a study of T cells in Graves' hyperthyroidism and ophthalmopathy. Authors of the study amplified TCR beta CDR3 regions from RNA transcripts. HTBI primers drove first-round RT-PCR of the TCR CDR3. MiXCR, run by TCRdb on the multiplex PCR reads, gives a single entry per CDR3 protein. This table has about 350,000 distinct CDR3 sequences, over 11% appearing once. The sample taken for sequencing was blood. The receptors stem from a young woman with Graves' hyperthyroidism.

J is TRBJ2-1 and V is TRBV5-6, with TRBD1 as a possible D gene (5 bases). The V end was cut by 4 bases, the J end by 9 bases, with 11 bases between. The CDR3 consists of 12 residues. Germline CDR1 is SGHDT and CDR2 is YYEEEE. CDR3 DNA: TGTGCCAGCAGCCAGGGAATGGGTGAGCAGTTCTTC. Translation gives CASSQGMGEQFF.

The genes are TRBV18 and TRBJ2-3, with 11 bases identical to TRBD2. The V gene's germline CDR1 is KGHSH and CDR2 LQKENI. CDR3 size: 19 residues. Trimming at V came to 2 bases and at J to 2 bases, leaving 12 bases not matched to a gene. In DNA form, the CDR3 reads TGTGCCAGCTCACCATTGACCACATGGGGACTAGCGGACACAGATACGCAGTATTTT. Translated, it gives CASSPLTTWGLADTDTQYF.

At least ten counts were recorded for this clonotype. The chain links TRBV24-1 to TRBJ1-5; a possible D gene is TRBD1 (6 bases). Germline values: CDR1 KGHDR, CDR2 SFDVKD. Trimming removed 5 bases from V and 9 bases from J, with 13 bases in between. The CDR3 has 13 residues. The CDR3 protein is CATSGQGTWPQHF. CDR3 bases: TGTGCCACCAGTGGGCAGGGGACTTGGCCCCAGCATTTT.

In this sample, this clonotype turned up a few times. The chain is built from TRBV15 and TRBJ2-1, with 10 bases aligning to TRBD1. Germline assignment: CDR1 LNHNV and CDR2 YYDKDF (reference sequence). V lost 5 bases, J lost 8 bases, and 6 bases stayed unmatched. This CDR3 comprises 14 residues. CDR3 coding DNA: TGTGCCACCAGCCCTAGGGACAGGGGCGATGAGCAGTTCTTC. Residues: CATSPRDRGDEQFF.

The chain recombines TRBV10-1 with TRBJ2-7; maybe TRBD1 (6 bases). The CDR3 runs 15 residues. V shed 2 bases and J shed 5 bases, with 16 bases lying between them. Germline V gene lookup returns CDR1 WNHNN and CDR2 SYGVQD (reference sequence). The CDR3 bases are TGCGCCAGCAGTGAGCCAAAACCTCCAGGGGACGAGCAGTACTTC. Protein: CASSEPKPPGDEQYF.

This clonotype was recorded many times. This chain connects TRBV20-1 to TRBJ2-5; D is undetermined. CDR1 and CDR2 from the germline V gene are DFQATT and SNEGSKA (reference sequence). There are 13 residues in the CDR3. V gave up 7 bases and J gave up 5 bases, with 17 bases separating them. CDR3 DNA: TGCAGTGGATTCTATCAGGTCCGGGAGACCCAGTACTTC. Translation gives CSGFYQVRETQYF.

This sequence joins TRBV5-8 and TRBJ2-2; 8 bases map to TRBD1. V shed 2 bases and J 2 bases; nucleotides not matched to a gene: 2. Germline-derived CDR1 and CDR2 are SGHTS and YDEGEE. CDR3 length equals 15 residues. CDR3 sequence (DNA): TGTGCCAGCAGCTTTGGGACAGGAAACACCGGGGAGCTGTTTTTT. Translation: CASSFGTGNTGELFF.

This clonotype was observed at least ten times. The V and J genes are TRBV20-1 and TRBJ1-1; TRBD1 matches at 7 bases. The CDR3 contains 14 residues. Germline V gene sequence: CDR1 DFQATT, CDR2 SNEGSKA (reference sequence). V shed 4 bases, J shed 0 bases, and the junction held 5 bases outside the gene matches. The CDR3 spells CSATRDSMNTEAFF. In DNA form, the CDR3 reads TGCAGTGCTACTAGGGACAGCATGAACACTGAAGCTTTCTTT.

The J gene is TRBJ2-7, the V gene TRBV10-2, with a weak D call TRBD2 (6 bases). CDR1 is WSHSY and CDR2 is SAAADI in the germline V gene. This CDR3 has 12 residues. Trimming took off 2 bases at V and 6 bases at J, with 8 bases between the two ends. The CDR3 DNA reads TGCGCCAGCAGTGAGGCCGGGGGCGAGCAGTACTTC. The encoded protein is CASSEAGGEQYF.

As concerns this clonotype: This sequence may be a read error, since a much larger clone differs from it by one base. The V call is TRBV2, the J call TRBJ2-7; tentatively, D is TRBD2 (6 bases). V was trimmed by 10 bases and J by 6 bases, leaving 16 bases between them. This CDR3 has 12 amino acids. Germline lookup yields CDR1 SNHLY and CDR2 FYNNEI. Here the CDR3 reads CAISRKEGEQYF. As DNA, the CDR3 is TGTGCCATTAGCAGGAAGGAGGGCGAGCAGTACTTC.

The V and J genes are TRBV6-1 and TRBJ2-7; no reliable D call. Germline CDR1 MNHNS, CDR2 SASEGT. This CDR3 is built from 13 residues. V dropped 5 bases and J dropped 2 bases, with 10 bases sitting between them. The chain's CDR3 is CASSLTLAYEQYF. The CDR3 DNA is TGTGCCAGCAGTTTAACACTGGCCTACGAGCAGTACTTC.

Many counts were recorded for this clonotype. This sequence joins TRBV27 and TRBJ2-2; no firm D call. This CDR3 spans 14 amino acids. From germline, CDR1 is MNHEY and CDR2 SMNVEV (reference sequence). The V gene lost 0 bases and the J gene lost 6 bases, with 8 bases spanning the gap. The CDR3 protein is CASSLSPLPGELFF. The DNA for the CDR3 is TGTGCCAGCAGTTTATCTCCCCTGCCCGGGGAGCTGTTTTTT.

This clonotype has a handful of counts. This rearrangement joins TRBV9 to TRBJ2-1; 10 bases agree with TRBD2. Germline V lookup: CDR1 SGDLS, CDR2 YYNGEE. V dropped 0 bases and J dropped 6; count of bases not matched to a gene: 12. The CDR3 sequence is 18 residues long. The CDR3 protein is CASSVDPLLAGTVNEQFF. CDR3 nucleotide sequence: TGTGCCAGCAGCGTAGACCCCCTACTAGCGGGGACGGTCAATGAGCAGTTCTTC.

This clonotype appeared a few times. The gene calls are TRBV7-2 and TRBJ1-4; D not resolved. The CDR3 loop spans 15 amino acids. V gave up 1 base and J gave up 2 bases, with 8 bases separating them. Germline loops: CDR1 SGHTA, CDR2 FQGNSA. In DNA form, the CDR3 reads TGTGCCAGCAGCTTAGGCGGGTTGACTAATGAAAAACTGTTTTTT. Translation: CASSLGGLTNEKLFF.

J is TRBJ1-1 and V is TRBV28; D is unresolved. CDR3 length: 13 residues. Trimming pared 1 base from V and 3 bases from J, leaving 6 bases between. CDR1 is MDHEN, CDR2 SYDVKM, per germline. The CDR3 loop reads CASSLYRYTEAFF. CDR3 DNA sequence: TGTGCCAGCAGTTTATACAGATACACTGAAGCTTTCTTT.

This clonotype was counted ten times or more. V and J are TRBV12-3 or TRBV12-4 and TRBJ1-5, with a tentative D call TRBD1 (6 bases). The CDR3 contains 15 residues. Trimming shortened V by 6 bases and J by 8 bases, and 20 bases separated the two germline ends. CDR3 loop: CASRASGPRGEPQHF. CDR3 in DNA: TGTGCCAGCAGGGCATCCGGGCCCAGGGGAGAGCCCCAGCATTTT.

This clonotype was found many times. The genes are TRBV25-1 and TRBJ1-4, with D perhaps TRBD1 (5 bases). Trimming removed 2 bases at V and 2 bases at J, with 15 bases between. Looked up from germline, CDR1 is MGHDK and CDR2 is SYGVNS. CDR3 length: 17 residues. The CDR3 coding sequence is TGTGCCAGCAGTGAACGGTTTGGGGGAACCACTAATGAAAAACTGTTTTTT. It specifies CASSERFGGTTNEKLFF. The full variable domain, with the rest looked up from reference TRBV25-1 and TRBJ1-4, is EADIYQTPRYLVIGTGKKITLECSQTMGHDKMYWYQQDPGMELHLIHYSYGVNSTEKGDLSSESTVSRIRTEHFPLTLESARPSHTSQYLCASSERFGGTTNEKLFFGSGTQLSVL.

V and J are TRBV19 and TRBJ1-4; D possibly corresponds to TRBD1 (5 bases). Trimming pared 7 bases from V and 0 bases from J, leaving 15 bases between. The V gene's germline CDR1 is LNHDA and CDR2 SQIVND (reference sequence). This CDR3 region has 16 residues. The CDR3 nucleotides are TGTGCCAGTATGGTTCGGGACCGCGCAACTAATGAAAAACTGTTTTTT. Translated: CASMVRDRATNEKLFF. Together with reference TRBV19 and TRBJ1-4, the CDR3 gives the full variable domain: DGGITQSPKYLFRKEGQNVTLSCEQNLNHDAMYWYRQDPGQGLRLIYYSQIVNDFQKGDIAEGYSVSREKKESFPLTVTSAQKNPTAFYLCASMVRDRATNEKLFFGSGTQLSVL.

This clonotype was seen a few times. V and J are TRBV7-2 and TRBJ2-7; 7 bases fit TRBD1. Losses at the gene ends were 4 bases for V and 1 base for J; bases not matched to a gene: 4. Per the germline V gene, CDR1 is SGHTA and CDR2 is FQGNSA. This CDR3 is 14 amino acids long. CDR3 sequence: CASSYTGESYEQYF. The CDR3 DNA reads TGTGCCAGCAGCTATACAGGGGAGTCCTACGAGCAGTACTTC.

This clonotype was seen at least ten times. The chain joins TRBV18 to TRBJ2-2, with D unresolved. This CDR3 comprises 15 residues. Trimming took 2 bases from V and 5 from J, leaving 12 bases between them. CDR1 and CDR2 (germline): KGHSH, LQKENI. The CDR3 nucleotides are TGTGCCAGCTCACCAGATTGGCAACAGACCGGGGAGCTGTTTTTT. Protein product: CASSPDWQQTGELFF. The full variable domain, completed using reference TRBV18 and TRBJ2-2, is NAGVMQNPRHLVRRRGQEARLRCSPMKGHSHVYWYRQLPEEGLKFMVYLQKENIIDESGMPKERFSAEFPKEGPSILRIQQVVRGDSAAYFCASSPDWQQTGELFFGEGSRLTVL.

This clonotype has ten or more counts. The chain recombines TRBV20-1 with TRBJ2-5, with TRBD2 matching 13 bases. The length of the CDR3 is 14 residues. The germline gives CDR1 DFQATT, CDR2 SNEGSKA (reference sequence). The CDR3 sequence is CSPSLAGGFETQYF. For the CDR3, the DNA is TGCAGCCCCTCACTAGCGGGAGGGTTTGAGACCCAGTACTTC.

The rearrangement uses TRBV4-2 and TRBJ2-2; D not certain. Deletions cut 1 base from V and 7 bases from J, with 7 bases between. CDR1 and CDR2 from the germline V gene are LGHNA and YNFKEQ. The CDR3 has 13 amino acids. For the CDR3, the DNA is TGTGCCAGCAGCCAAGCACGAGACGGGGAGCTGTTTTTT. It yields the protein CASSQARDGELFF.

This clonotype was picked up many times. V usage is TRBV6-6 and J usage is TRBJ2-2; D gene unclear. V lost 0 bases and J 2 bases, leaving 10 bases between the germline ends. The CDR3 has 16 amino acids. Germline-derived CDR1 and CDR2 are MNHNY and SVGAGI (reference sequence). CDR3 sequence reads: CASSYSRRSNTGELFF. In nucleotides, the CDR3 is TGTGCCAGCAGTTACTCCCGCCGTAGTAACACCGGGGAGCTGTTTTTT.

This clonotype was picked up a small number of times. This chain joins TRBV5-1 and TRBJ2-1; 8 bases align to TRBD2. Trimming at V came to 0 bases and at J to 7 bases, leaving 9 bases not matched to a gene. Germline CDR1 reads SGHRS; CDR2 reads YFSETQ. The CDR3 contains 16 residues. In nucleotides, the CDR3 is TGCGCCAGCAGCTTGGCCGGGGCGGGAGGCTCTAATGAGCAGTTCTTC. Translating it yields CASSLAGAGGSNEQFF.

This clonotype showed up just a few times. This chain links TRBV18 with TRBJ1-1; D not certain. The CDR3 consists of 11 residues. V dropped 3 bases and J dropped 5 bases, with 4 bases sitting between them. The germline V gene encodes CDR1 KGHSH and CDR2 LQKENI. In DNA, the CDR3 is TGTGCCAGCTCACCGGGGACTGAAGCTTTCTTT. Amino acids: CASSPGTEAFF.

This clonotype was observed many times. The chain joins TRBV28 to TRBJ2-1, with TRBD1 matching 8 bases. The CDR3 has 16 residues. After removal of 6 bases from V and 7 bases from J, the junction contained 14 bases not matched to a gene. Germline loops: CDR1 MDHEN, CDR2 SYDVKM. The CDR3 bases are TGTGCCAGCAGCCGCACCGGGACAGGAGTTGTGAATGAGCAGTTCTTC. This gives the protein CASSRTGTGVVNEQFF. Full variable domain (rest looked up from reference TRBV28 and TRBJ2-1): DVKVTQSSRYLVKRTGEKVFLECVQDMDHENMFWYRQDPGLGLRLIYFSYDVKMKEKGDIPEGYSVSREKKERFSLILESASTNQTSMYLCASSRTGTGVVNEQFFGPGTRLTVL.

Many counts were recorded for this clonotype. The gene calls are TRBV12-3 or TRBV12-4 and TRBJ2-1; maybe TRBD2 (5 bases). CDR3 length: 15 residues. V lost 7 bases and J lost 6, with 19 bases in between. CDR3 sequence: CASTFGVGAINEQFF. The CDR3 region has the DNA TGTGCCAGCACCTTTGGGGTGGGAGCCATCAATGAGCAGTTCTTC.

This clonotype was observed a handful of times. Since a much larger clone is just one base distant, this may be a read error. CDR3 coding DNA: TGTGCCAGCAGCTTCGACGGGACGTACCAAGAGGCCCAGTACTTC. Translating gives CASSFDGTYQEAQYF. The chain combines TRBV7-2 with TRBJ2-5; D is possibly TRBD1 or TRBD2 (5 bases each). CDR3 length: 15 amino acids. CDR1 is SGHTA, CDR2 FQGNSA, per germline. Full variable domain (missing parts from reference TRBV7-2 and TRBJ2-5): GAGVSQSPSNKVTEKGKDVELRCDPISGHTALYWYRQSLGQGLEFLIYFQGNSAPDKSGLPSDRFSAERTGGSVSTLTIQRTQQEDSAVYLCASSFDGTYQEAQYFGPGTRLLVL.

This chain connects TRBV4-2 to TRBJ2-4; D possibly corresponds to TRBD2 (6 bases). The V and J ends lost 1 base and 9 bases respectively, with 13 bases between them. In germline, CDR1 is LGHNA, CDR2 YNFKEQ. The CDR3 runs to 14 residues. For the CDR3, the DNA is TGTGCCAGCAGCCAAGCCGGGGCTAGCGCCATTCAGTACTTC. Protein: CASSQAGASAIQYF.